One and the same sample provided the 3 T cell receptor beta chains below, sequenced in a study of T cell responses to AZD1222 COVID-19 vaccine. Clones were read by immunoSEQ multiplex PCR, and TCRdb kept only the in-frame ones, dropping some. Here the sample spans 110,000 to 150,000 clones, roughly 88% being singletons. Sequencing used peripheral blood, obtained 28 days after the second AZD1222 dose. Receptors were obtained from an adult who received the AZD1222 COVID-19 vaccine.

The V call is TRBV5-4, the J call TRBJ1-1; 9 bases agree with TRBD1. V was clipped by 5 bases and J by 4 bases; unmatched bases: 6. CDR1 SGHNT and CDR2 YYREEE come from the germline V gene (reference sequence). This CDR3 contains 14 residues. DNA of the CDR3: TGTGCCAGCAGTCAAGGGACAGGGCGCACTGAAGCTTTCTTT. The encoded protein is CASSQGTGRTEAFF.

V is TRBV10-2 and J is TRBJ2-7; D remains unclear. The CDR3 length is 13 residues. The germline V and J ends were trimmed by 0 bases and 7 bases, with 10 bases remaining between them. The V gene's germline CDR1 is WSHSY and CDR2 SAAADI. CDR3 DNA sequence: TGCGCCAGCAGTGAGTCCGGCAGAAGGGAGCAGTACTTC. Amino acids: CASSESGRREQYF.

This clone appeared a single time. The chain recombines TRBV29-1 with TRBJ2-5; possible D gene TRBD1, 5 bases. This CDR3 contains 14 residues. With 6 bases removed from V and 1 base from J, the gap between germline ends came to 15 bases. Germline V gene data show CDR1 as SQVTM and CDR2 as ANQGSEA. In DNA form, the CDR3 reads TGCAGCGTGCACCCACAGGAGAGCCAAGAGACCCAGTACTTC. Its protein product is CSVHPQESQETQYF.